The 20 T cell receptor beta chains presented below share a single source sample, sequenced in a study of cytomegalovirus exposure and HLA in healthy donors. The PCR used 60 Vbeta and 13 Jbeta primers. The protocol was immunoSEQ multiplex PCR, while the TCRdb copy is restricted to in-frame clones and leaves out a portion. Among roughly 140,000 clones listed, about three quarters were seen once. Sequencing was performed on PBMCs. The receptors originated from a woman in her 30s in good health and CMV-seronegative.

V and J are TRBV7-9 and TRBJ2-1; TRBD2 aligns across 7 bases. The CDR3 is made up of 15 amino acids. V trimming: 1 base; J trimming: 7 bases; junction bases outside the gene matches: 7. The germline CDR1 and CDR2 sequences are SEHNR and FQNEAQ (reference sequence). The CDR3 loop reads CASSLVTGGRNEQFF. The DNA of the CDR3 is TGTGCCAGCAGCTTAGTTACGGGAGGACGGAATGAGCAGTTCTTC.

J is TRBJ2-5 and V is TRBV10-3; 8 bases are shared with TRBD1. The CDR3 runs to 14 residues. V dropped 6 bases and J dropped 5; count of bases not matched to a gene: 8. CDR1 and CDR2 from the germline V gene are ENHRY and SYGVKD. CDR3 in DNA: TGTGCCATCAGGAATAGGACAGGGAGGGAGACCCAGTACTTC. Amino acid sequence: CAIRNRTGRETQYF.

The CDR3 nucleotides read TGTGCCAGCAGCCTAACTAGCGGGGGGACCTACGAGCAGTACGTC. It translates to CASSLTSGGTYEQYV. The rearrangement uses TRBV6-5 and TRBJ2-7; 12 bases align to TRBD2. Trimming at V came to 6 bases and at J to 2 bases, leaving 5 bases not matched to a gene. The CDR3 is 15 amino acids. CDR1 is MNHEY and CDR2 is SVGAGI in the germline V gene.

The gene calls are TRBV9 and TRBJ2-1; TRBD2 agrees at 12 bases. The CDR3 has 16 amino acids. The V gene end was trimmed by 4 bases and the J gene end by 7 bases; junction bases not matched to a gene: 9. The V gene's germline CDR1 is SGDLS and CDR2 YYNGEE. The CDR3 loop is CASSSRTSGVANEQFF. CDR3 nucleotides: TGTGCCAGCAGCTCAAGGACTAGCGGGGTTGCGAATGAGCAGTTCTTC.

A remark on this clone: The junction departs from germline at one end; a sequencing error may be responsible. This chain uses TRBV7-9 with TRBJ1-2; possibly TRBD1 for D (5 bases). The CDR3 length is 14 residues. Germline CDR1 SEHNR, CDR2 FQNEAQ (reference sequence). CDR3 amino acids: CSSSLGQGVKGYTF. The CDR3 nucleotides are TGTTCCAGCAGCTTAGGACAAGGGGTAAAGGGCTACACCTTC.

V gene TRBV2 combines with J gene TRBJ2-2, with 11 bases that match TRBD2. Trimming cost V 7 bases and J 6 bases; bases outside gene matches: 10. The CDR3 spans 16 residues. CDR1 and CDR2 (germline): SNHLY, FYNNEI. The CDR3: CASTPVAGGVAGELFF. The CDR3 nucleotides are TGTGCCAGCACCCCCGTAGCGGGAGGGGTGGCCGGGGAGCTGTTTTTT.

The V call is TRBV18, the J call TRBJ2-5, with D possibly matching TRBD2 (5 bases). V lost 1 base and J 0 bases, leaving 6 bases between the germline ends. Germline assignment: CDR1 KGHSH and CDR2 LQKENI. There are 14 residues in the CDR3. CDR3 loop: CASSPREYQETQYF. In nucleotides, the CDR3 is TGTGCCAGCTCACCACGGGAGTACCAAGAGACCCAGTACTTC.

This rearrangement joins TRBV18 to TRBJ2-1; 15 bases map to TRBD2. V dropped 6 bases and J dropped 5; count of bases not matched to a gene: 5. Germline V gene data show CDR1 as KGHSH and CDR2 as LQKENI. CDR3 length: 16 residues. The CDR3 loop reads CASSGGTSGRNNEQFF. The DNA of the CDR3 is TGTGCCAGCTCGGGCGGGACTAGCGGGAGGAACAATGAGCAGTTCTTC. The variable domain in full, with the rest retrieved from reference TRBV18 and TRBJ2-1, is NAGVMQNPRHLVRRRGQEARLRCSPMKGHSHVYWYRQLPEEGLKFMVYLQKENIIDESGMPKERFSAEFPKEGPSILRIQQVVRGDSAAYFCASSGGTSGRNNEQFFGPGTRLTVL.

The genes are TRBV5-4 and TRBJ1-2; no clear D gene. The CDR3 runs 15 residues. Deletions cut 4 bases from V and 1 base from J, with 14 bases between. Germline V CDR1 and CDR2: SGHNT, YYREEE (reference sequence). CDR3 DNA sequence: TGTGCCAGCAGCCTACTGAACAGTATTAACTATGGCTACACCTTC. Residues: CASSLLNSINYGYTF.

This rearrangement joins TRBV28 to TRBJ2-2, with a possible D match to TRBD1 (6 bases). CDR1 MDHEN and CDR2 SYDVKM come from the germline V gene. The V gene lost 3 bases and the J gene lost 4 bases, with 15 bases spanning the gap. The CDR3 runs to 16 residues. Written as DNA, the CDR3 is TGTGCCAGCAGTTTGTACAGGGCAGGGTCCACCGGGGAGCTGTTTTTT. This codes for CASSLYRAGSTGELFF.

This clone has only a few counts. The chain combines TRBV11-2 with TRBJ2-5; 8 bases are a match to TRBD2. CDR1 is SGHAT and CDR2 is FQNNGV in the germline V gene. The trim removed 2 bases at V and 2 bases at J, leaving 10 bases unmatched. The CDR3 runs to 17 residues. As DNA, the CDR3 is TGTGCCAGCAGCTTACTTATTGGCCAGCGGGGGCAAGAGACCCAGTACTTC. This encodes CASSLLIGQRGQETQYF.

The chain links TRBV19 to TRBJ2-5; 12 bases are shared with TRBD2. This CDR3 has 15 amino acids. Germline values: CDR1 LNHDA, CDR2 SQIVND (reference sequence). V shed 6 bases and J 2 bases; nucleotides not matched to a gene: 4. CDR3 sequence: CASSQLAGGQETQYF. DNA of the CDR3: TGTGCCAGTAGCCAACTAGCGGGGGGACAAGAGACCCAGTACTTC.

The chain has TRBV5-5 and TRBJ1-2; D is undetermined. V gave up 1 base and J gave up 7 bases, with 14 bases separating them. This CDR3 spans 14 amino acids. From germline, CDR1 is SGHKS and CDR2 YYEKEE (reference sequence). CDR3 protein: CASSLSLEPTGYTF. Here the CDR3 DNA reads TGTGCCAGCAGCTTGTCTTTGGAGCCTACTGGCTACACCTTC.

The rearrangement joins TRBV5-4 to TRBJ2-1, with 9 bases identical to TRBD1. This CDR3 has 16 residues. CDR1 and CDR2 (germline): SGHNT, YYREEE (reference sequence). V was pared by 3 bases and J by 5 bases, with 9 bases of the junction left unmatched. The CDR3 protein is CASSSTRTGDNNEQFF. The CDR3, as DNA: TGTGCCAGCAGCTCAACCCGGACAGGGGACAACAATGAGCAGTTCTTC.

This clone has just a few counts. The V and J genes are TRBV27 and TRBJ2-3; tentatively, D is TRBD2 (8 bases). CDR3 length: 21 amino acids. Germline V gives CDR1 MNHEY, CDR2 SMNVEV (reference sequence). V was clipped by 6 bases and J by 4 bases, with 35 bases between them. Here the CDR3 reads CASRLQGFAYHGLAVADTQYF. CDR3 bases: TGTGCCAGCAGATTACAGGGGTTTGCTTACCATGGACTAGCCGTGGCAGATACGCAGTATTTT.

For the CDR3, the DNA is TGTGCCAGCACCGGGACAGGGGGTCTCACTGAAGCTTTCTTT. Amino acid sequence: CASTGTGGLTEAFF. This chain links TRBV28 with TRBJ1-1, with 11 bases matching TRBD1. This CDR3 region has 14 residues. Germline V lookup: CDR1 MDHEN, CDR2 SYDVKM. With V trimmed by 7 bases and J by 4 bases, 5 bases remained unmatched.

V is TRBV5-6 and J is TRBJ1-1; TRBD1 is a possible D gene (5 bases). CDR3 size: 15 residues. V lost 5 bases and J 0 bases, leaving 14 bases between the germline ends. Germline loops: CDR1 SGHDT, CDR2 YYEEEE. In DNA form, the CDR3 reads TGTGCCAGCAGTCCAGGGTTTAGGATGAACACTGAAGCTTTCTTT. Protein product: CASSPGFRMNTEAFF.

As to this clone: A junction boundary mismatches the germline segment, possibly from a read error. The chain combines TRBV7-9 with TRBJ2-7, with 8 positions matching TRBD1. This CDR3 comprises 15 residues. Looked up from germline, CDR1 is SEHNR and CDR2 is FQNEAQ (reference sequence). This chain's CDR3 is CASSLGQGASYELYF. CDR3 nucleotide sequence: TGTGCCAGCAGCTTAGGGCAGGGGGCCTCCTACGAGCTGTACTTC.

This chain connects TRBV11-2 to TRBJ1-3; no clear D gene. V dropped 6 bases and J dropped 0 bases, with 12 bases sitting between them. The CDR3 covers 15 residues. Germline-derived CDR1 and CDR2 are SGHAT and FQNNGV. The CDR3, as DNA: TGTGCCAGCAGTTCTGGCCCATACTCTGGAAACACCATATATTTT. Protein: CASSSGPYSGNTIYF.

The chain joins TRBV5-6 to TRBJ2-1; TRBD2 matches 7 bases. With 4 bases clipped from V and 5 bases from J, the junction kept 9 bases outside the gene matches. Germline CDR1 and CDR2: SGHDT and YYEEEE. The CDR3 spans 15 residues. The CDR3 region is CASSVRNGGDNEQFF. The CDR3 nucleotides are TGTGCCAGCAGCGTACGGAATGGGGGGGACAATGAGCAGTTCTTC.